Below, 22 T cell receptor beta chains from the same sample are listed, as sequenced in a study of shared clonotypes between healthy human individuals. Libraries were prepared by immunoSEQ multiplex PCR; TCRdb keeps only in-frame clonotypes and omits some of them. Of 600,000 to 750,000 clones in the sample, 72% are singletons; the top ten hold 1.8%. Sequenced: memory CD4+ T cells sorted from blood. Subset: CD45RA-negative fraction. The origin of the receptors is a woman in her thirties in good health.

This clone was recorded at least ten times. This same CDR3 is encoded by further DNA sequences in the sample. V and J are TRBV18 and TRBJ2-5; TRBD2 aligns across 7 bases. The CDR3 totals 15 residues. Trimming cost V 3 bases and J 2 bases; bases outside gene matches: 6. Per the germline V gene, CDR1 is KGHSH and CDR2 is LQKENI. Here the CDR3 DNA reads TGTGCCAGCTCACCTTCCCCTAGCGGACAAGAGACCCAGTACTTC. It specifies CASSPSPSGQETQYF.

The CDR3 here is CASTKLGQGTDTQYF. The CDR3 DNA reads TGTGCCAGTACTAAACTAGGACAGGGCACAGATACGCAGTATTTT. The rearrangement uses TRBV19 and TRBJ2-3; the match to TRBD1 covers 7 bases. The V gene end was trimmed by 7 bases and the J gene end by 1 base; junction bases not matched to a gene: 8. This CDR3 has 15 residues. CDR1 and CDR2 from the germline V gene are LNHDA and SQIVND (reference sequence).

This clone was detected a few times. The chain links TRBV4-1 to TRBJ1-6; TRBD1 matches 8 bases. Unmatched junction bases numbered 6, after V lost 0 bases and J lost 8 bases. The CDR3 is 16 residues long. The germline CDR1 and CDR2 sequences are MGHRA and YSYEKL. The CDR3 DNA reads TGCGCCAGCAGCCAAGATTCCGGACAGGGTTATTCACCCCTCCACTTT. It translates to CASSQDSGQGYSPLHF.

Notes on this clone: This specimen includes other DNA sequences encoding the same CDR3. V and J are TRBV18 and TRBJ1-3; TRBD1 is a possible D gene (5 bases). Trimming cost V 0 bases and J 4 bases, with 10 bases left between them. The CDR3 has 15 residues. Germline assignment: CDR1 KGHSH and CDR2 LQKENI. CDR3 region: CASSPPGGTGNTIYF. The CDR3 DNA follows: TGTGCCAGCTCACCACCGGGAGGGACGGGAAACACCATATATTTT.

In nucleotides, the CDR3 is TGTGCCAGCAGCTCGAGGGAGCTAGCCTACGAGCAGTACTTC. Translated: CASSSRELAYEQYF. The chain combines TRBV11-2 with TRBJ2-7; possible D gene TRBD2, 5 bases. The CDR3 extends over 14 amino acids. V was shortened by 4 bases and J by 2 bases, with 12 bases between the two germline ends. Germline V gene lookup returns CDR1 SGHAT and CDR2 FQNNGV. Full variable domain (missing parts from reference TRBV11-2 and TRBJ2-7): EAGVAQSPRYKIIEKRQSVAFWCNPISGHATLYWYQQILGQGPKLLIQFQNNGVVDDSQLPKDRFSAERLKGVDSTLKIQPAKLEDSAVYLCASSSRELAYEQYFGPGTRLTVT.

The rearrangement links TRBV30 to TRBJ1-2; unclear D gene. V gave up 3 bases and J gave up 1 base, with 9 bases separating them. The CDR3 has 13 amino acids. CDR1 and CDR2 from the germline V gene are GTSNPN and SVGIG (reference sequence). CDR3: CAWSIGINYGYTF. The CDR3 nucleotides read TGTGCCTGGAGCATCGGAATTAACTATGGCTACACCTTC.

This rearrangement joins TRBV6-5 to TRBJ2-5; no reliable D call. CDR1 and CDR2 from the germline V gene are MNHEY and SVGAGI. The CDR3 sequence is 12 residues long. The germline V and J ends were trimmed by 4 bases and 5 bases, with 8 bases remaining between them. As DNA, the CDR3 is TGTGCCAGCAGTTCCACGTCGGAGACCCAGTACTTC. It translates to CASSSTSETQYF.

V usage is TRBV5-1 and J usage is TRBJ1-2; D is possibly TRBD1 (5 bases). The CDR3 consists of 15 residues. Trimming shortened V by 2 bases and J by 6 bases, and 17 bases separated the two germline ends. Germline CDR1 reads SGHRS; CDR2 reads YFSETQ. The CDR3 here is CASSFSTGPGDGYTF. In DNA form, the CDR3 reads TGCGCCAGCAGCTTTTCAACAGGACCCGGAGATGGCTACACCTTC. Supplemented by reference TRBV5-1 and TRBJ1-2, the full variable domain reads KAGVTQTPRYLIKTRGQQVTLSCSPISGHRSVSWYQQTPGQGLQFLFEYFSETQRNKGNFPGRFSGRQFSNSRSEMNVSTLELGDSALYLCASSFSTGPGDGYTFGSGTRLTVV.

The J gene is TRBJ2-5, the V gene TRBV6-5, with D unresolved. With 0 bases removed from V and 5 bases from J, the gap between germline ends came to 10 bases. The CDR3 totals 14 residues. Germline V gives CDR1 MNHEY, CDR2 SVGAGI. In nucleotides, the CDR3 is TGTGCCAGCAGTTACTCCACTGCTCACGAGACCCAGTACTTC. Its translation is CASSYSTAHETQYF.

The CDR3 spells CASSGNTVGEQYF. In nucleotides, the CDR3 is TGTGCCAGCAGTGGGAATACCGTGGGCGAGCAGTACTTC. The genes are TRBV2 and TRBJ2-7; no clear D gene. From germline, CDR1 is SNHLY and CDR2 FYNNEI. This CDR3 spans 13 amino acids. V lost 4 bases, J lost 6 bases, and 13 bases lay in between.

V is TRBV2 and J is TRBJ1-2, with 7 nucleotides matching TRBD1. The CDR3 spans 11 residues. Germline V gives CDR1 SNHLY, CDR2 FYNNEI. The trim removed 8 bases at V and 5 bases at J, leaving 2 bases unmatched. CDR3 DNA: TGTGCCAGCGGACAGGAATATGGCTACACCTTC. Its protein product is CASGQEYGYTF.

The chain couples TRBV19 to TRBJ2-5; perhaps TRBD2 as D (5 bases). The CDR3 loop spans 17 amino acids. Germline V CDR1 and CDR2: LNHDA, SQIVND (reference sequence). V was trimmed by 3 bases and J by 2 bases, leaving 19 bases between them. CDR3 residues: CASSIRTFTGTQETQYF. CDR3 DNA: TGTGCCAGTAGTATCCGGACTTTCACGGGAACACAAGAGACCCAGTACTTC.

V is TRBV30 and J is TRBJ2-1; no definite D call. Per the germline V gene, CDR1 is GTSNPN and CDR2 is SVGIG (reference sequence). The CDR3 has 14 residues. Trimming took off 3 bases at V and 2 bases at J, with 11 bases between the two ends. The CDR3 DNA sequence: TGTGCCTGGAGCGGAATAGACCCCTACAATGAGCAGTTCTTC. It specifies CAWSGIDPYNEQFF. Full variable domain (remainder filled in from reference TRBV30 and TRBJ2-1): SQTIHQWPATLVQPVGSPLSLECTVEGTSNPNLYWYRQAAGRGLQLLFYSVGIGQISSEVPQNLSASRPQDRQFILSSKKLLLSDSGFYLCAWSGIDPYNEQFFGPGTRLTVL.

This clone was detected a few times. The chain joins TRBV5-4 to TRBJ1-1; possible D gene TRBD1, 5 bases. Germline lookup yields CDR1 SGHNT and CDR2 YYREEE (reference sequence). The V end lost 2 bases, the J end lost 0 bases, and 11 bases lay between the germline ends. The CDR3 consists of 15 residues. The CDR3 protein is CASSFGTELNTEAFF. CDR3 DNA sequence: TGTGCCAGCAGCTTCGGGACGGAATTGAACACTGAAGCTTTCTTT.

The chain joins TRBV6-1 to TRBJ2-5; TRBD2 agrees at 11 bases. Germline V gene data show CDR1 as MNHNS and CDR2 as SASEGT. V shed 8 bases, J shed 1 base, and the junction held 6 bases outside the gene matches. CDR3 length: 15 residues. Here the CDR3 DNA reads TGTGCCAGCCGACTAGCGGGAACCCCCCAAGAGACCCAGTACTTC. This encodes CASRLAGTPQETQYF.

This rearrangement joins TRBV28 to TRBJ2-3; D is perhaps TRBD1 (6 bases). Germline-derived CDR1 and CDR2 are MDHEN and SYDVKM. V was cut by 5 bases and J by 2 bases, with 14 bases left in between. This CDR3 spans 15 amino acids. The CDR3: CASSARGGPTDTQYF. In nucleotides, the CDR3 is TGTGCCAGCAGTGCCCGAGGGGGTCCCACAGATACGCAGTATTTT.

The chain couples TRBV7-7 to TRBJ2-5, with 10 nucleotides matching TRBD2. Unmatched junction bases numbered 13, after V lost 5 bases and J lost 4 bases. CDR1 is SSHAT, CDR2 FNYEAQ, per germline (reference sequence). The CDR3 has 17 residues. CDR3 region: CASSLNLAGAPGETQYF. CDR3 DNA sequence: TGTGCCAGCAGCCTAAACCTAGCGGGAGCGCCGGGAGAGACCCAGTACTTC.

The chain carries TRBV4-1 and TRBJ2-5; tentative D call: TRBD1 (5 bases). TRBJ2-7 explains the end of the DNA better; the J call may be wrong. Looked up from germline, CDR1 is MGHRA and CDR2 is YSYEKL. The length of the CDR3 is 16 residues. This chain's CDR3 is CASSPAGRYRFSEQYF. In DNA, the CDR3 is TGCGCCAGCAGCCCAGCAGGCCGGTACAGGTTCTCCGAGCAGTACTTC.

The V and J genes are TRBV7-9 and TRBJ2-2; 7 nucleotides match TRBD2. Germline values: CDR1 SEHNR, CDR2 FQNEAQ (reference sequence). V was pared by 4 bases and J by 1 base, with 6 bases of the junction left unmatched. The CDR3 sequence is 16 residues long. The CDR3 DNA reads as TGTGCCAGCAGCTCGGGAGAGCGGGGGAACACCGGGGAGCTGTTTTTT. It translates to CASSSGERGNTGELFF. The full variable domain, completed using reference TRBV7-9 and TRBJ2-2, is DTGVSQNPRHKITKRGQNVTFRCDPISEHNRLYWYRQTLGQGPEFLTYFQNEAQLEKSRLLSDRFSAERPKGSFSTLEIQRTEQGDSAMYLCASSSGERGNTGELFFGEGSRLTVL.

This clone was counted between two and nine times. The chain couples TRBV10-3 to TRBJ2-5, with 10 bases matching TRBD2. The CDR3 length is 16 residues. V lost 4 bases, J lost 1 base, and 6 bases stayed unmatched. The germline gives CDR1 ENHRY, CDR2 SYGVKD. CDR3 sequence reads: CAISGASGGSQETQYF. DNA of the CDR3: TGTGCCATCAGTGGGGCTAGCGGGGGTAGCCAAGAGACCCAGTACTTC.

This clone was seen a handful of times. The chain joins TRBV11-2 to TRBJ1-4; possibly TRBD1 for D (6 bases). V was pared by 1 base and J by 10 bases, with 19 bases between. This CDR3 contains 16 residues. Germline CDR1 SGHAT, CDR2 FQNNGV. The CDR3 loop is CASSLASRDIRGKLFF. CDR3 DNA: TGTGCCAGCAGCTTAGCCTCCCGGGACATTCGGGGAAAACTGTTTTTT.

The chain employs TRBV6-5 and TRBJ1-3; D gene uncertain. CDR1 and CDR2 from the germline V gene are MNHEY and SVGAGI. V lost 3 bases, J lost 0 bases, and 9 bases lay in between. This CDR3 comprises 15 residues. The CDR3 loop reads CASSYGLSSGNTIYF. The CDR3 coding sequence is TGTGCCAGCAGTTATGGCTTAAGCTCTGGAAACACCATATATTTT.